A single sample is the source of the 10 T cell receptor beta chains below, sequenced in a study of cytomegalovirus exposure and HLA in healthy donors. The PCR had 60 Vbeta and 13 Jbeta primers. Data came from immunoSEQ multiplex PCR; TCRdb stores just in-frame clones and leaves some out. The sample contains about 55,000 clones, about 69% of which appear only once. Sequencing was carried out using PBMCs. The receptors shown here come from a man in his forties in good health and CMV-seropositive.

This clone was recorded at least ten times. The chain uses TRBV7-2 and TRBJ2-1, with 12 nucleotides matching TRBD2. The CDR3 is made up of 15 amino acids. The V segment lost 5 bases and the J segment 3 bases; nucleotides outside the gene matches: 2. Per the germline V gene, CDR1 is SGHTA and CDR2 is FQGNSA. The CDR3 sequence: CASSMTSGGYNEQFF. In nucleotides, the CDR3 is TGTGCCAGCAGCATGACTAGCGGGGGCTACAATGAGCAGTTCTTC.

The chain links TRBV5-4 to TRBJ2-2, with TRBD2 matching over 8 bases. The CDR3 has 15 residues. Trimming removed 1 base from V and 5 bases from J; junction bases left unmatched: 4. CDR1 is SGHNT and CDR2 is YYREEE in the germline V gene (reference sequence). CDR3 protein: CASSLRPGGTGELFF. Here the CDR3 DNA reads TGTGCCAGCAGCTTGAGGCCGGGAGGGACCGGGGAGCTGTTTTTT.

The rearrangement joins TRBV18 to TRBJ2-5, with D perhaps TRBD1 (5 bases). The CDR3 covers 15 residues. V was pared by 5 bases and J by 3 bases, with 16 bases between. Germline-derived CDR1 and CDR2 are KGHSH and LQKENI. The CDR3: CASSSYRGAKETQYF. DNA for the CDR3: TGTGCCAGCTCATCATATCGTGGGGCTAAAGAGACCCAGTACTTC.

This clone was detected only once. CDR3 sequence: CASSFDRVENTIYF. As DNA, the CDR3 is TGTGCCAGCAGTTTCGACAGGGTCGAAAACACCATATATTTT. The V call is TRBV6-5, the J call TRBJ1-3, with 7 bases matching TRBD1. CDR1 is MNHEY and CDR2 is SVGAGI in the germline V gene. The trim removed 4 bases at V and 6 bases at J, leaving 6 bases unmatched. The CDR3 covers 14 residues.

This clone turned up a few times. CDR3 sequence (DNA): TGCGCCAGCAGCCAAGTTGGGACTAGCGGGGACCAGTACTTC. Its translation is CASSQVGTSGDQYF. V usage is TRBV4-1 and J usage is TRBJ2-7; 13 bases are shared with TRBD2. The CDR3 has 14 amino acids. CDR1 and CDR2 from the germline V gene are MGHRA and YSYEKL. The junction had 4 bases not matched to a gene; V was cut back by 1 base and J by 10 bases.

The rearrangement joins TRBV30 to TRBJ1-6; weak D call: TRBD1 (5 bases). Trimming removed 1 base from V and 10 bases from J, with 14 bases in between. Germline CDR1 and CDR2: GTSNPN and SVGIG (reference sequence). This CDR3 spans 14 amino acids. CDR3 nucleotide sequence: TGTGCCTGGAGTGCCGGACCCGGGGGATCACCCCTCCACTTT. Its translation: CAWSAGPGGSPLHF.

J is TRBJ2-7 and V is TRBV5-1; TRBD1 agrees at 10 bases. The germline V gene has CDR1 SGHRS and CDR2 YFSETQ. This CDR3 is 16 amino acids long. The V segment lost 4 bases and the J segment 3 bases; nucleotides outside the gene matches: 10. Here the CDR3 reads CASSKPGQGGYYEQYF. CDR3 nucleotides: TGCGCCAGCAGCAAACCCGGACAGGGGGGATACTACGAGCAGTACTTC.

The V gene is TRBV7-8, the J gene TRBJ1-2; 9 bases match TRBD1. V dropped 6 bases and J dropped 4; count of bases not matched to a gene: 6. Per germline, CDR1 SGHVS and CDR2 FQNEAQ. The CDR3 runs 14 residues. The CDR3 sequence: CASSTGGGGYGYTF. DNA for the CDR3: TGTGCCAGCAGTACAGGGGGCGGAGGCTATGGCTACACCTTC.

This clone was detected once. The J gene is TRBJ1-2, the V gene TRBV7-2; no clear D. This CDR3 contains 14 residues. Germline lookup yields CDR1 SGHTA and CDR2 FQGNSA. With 1 base removed from V and 1 base from J, the gap between germline ends came to 7 bases. CDR3 residues: CASSLEPGNYGYTF. Written as DNA, the CDR3 is TGTGCCAGCAGCTTAGAGCCGGGTAACTATGGCTACACCTTC. The full variable domain, in which reference TRBV7-2 and TRBJ1-2 provide the parts outside the CDR3, is GAGVSQSPSNKVTEKGKDVELRCDPISGHTALYWYRQSLGQGLEFLIYFQGNSAPDKSGLPSDRFSAERTGGSVSTLTIQRTQQEDSAVYLCASSLEPGNYGYTFGSGTRLTVV.

As regards this clone: Given a far larger clone just one base away, this is likely a sequencing read error. This chain uses TRBV10-2 with TRBJ2-7, with 13 bases aligning to TRBD2. The CDR3 sequence is 14 residues long. V shed 6 bases, J shed 3 bases, and the junction held 2 bases outside the gene matches. Per the germline V gene, CDR1 is WSHSY and CDR2 is SAAADI. Here the CDR3 reads CASRTSGRIYEQYF. The DNA of the CDR3 is TGCGCCAGCAGGACTAGCGGGAGGATCTACGAGCAGTACTTC.